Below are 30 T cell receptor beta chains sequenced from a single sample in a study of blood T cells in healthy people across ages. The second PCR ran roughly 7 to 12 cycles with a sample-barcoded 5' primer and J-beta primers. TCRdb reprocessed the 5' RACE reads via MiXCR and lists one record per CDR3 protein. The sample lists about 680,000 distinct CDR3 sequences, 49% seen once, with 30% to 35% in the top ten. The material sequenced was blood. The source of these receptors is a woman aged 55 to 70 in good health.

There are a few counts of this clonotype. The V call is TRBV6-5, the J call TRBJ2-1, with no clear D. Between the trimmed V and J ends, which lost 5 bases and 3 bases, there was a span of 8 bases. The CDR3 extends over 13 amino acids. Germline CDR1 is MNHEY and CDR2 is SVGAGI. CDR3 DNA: TGTGCCAGCAGTGATGGACGCTACAATGAGCAGTTCTTC. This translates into CASSDGRYNEQFF.

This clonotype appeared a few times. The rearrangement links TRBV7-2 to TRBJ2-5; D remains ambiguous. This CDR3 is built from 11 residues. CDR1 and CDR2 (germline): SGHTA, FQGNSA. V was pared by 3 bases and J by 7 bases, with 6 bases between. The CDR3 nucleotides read TGTGCCAGCAGCTTTTCGCCGACCCAGTACTTC. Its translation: CASSFSPTQYF.

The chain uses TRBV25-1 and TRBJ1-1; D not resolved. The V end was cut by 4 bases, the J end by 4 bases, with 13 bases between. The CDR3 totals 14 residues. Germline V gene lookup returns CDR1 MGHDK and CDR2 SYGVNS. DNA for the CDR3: TGTGCCAGCAGTGGCCCAGGAGTAAGCACTGAAGCTTTCTTT. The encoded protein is CASSGPGVSTEAFF.

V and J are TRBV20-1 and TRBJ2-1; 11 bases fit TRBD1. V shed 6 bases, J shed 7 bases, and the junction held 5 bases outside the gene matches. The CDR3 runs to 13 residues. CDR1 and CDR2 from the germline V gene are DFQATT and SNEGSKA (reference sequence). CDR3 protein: CSAWDRGWNEQFF. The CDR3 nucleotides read TGCAGTGCGTGGGACAGGGGGTGGAATGAGCAGTTCTTC.

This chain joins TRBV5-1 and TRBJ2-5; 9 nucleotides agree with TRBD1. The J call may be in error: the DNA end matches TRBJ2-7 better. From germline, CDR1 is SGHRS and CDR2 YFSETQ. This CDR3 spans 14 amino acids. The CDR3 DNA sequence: TGCGCCAGCAGCCACAGGGGGCGAACCTACGAGCAGTACTTC. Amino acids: CASSHRGRTYEQYF.

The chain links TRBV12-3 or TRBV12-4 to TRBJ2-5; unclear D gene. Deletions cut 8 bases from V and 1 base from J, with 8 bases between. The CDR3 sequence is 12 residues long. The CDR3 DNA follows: TGTGCCAGCGGATTGCTCCAAGAGACCCAGTACTTC. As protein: CASGLLQETQYF.

The CDR3 loop reads CASSPQGFSFRRANVLTF. The DNA of the CDR3 is TGTGCCAGCAGTCCTCAGGGGTTCTCCTTTCGAAGGGCCAACGTCCTGACTTTC. The chain links TRBV27 to TRBJ2-6; D is perhaps TRBD1 (6 bases). Trimming cost V 5 bases and J 5 bases, with 22 bases left between them. The CDR3 spans 18 residues. Per the germline V gene, CDR1 is MNHEY and CDR2 is SMNVEV (reference sequence).

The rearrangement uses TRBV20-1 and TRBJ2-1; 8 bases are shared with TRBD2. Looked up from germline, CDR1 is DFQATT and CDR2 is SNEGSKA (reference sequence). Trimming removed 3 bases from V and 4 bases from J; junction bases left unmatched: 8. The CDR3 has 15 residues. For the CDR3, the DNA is TGCAGTGCTAGCGACGGGGTAGCGGGATACAATGAGCAGTTCTTC. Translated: CSASDGVAGYNEQFF.

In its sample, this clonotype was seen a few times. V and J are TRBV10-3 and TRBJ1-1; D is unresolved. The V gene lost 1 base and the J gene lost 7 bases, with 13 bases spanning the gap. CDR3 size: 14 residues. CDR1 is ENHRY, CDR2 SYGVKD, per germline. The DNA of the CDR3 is TGTGCCATCAGTGAGTTGGAGGGAAAGGGTGAAGCTTTCTTT. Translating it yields CAISELEGKGEAFF.

The CDR3 nucleotides read TGCGCCAGCAGCCAAAGAGTAGGGGGAAGCTACAATGAGCAGTTCTTC. It codes for CASSQRVGGSYNEQFF. This chain links TRBV4-1 with TRBJ2-1; possible D gene TRBD1, 6 bases. CDR3 length equals 16 residues. From germline, CDR1 is MGHRA and CDR2 YSYEKL. V lost 2 bases and J lost 3, with 14 bases in between.

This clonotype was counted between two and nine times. This CDR3 is CAILGNTDTQYF. The DNA for the CDR3 is TGTGCCATCTTGGGCAACACAGATACGCAGTATTTT. The gene calls are TRBV10-3 and TRBJ2-3; D gene ambiguous. The ends were cut back, 8 bases at V and 2 bases at J, with 8 bases in the middle. This CDR3 has 12 amino acids. CDR1 ENHRY and CDR2 SYGVKD come from the germline V gene.

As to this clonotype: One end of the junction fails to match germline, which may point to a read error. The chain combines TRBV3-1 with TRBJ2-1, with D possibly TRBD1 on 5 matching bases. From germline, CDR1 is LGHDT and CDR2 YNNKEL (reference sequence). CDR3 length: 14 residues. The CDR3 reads CASSQVQGYNEQFF. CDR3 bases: TGTGCCAGCAGCCAAGTCCAGGGCTACAACGAGCAGTTCTTC.

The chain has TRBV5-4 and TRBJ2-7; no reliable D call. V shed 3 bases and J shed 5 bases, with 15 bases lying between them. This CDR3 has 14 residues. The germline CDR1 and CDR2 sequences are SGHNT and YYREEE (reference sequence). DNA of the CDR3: TGTGCCAGCAGCTCTGATCTAGTTTCCCACGAGCAGTACTTC. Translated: CASSSDLVSHEQYF.

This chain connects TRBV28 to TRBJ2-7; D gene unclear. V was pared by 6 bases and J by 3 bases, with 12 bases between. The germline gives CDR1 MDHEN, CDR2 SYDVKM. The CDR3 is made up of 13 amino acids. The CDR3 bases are TGTGCCAGCAGAGCCCCGGAACTCTACGAGCAGTACTTC. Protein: CASRAPELYEQYF.

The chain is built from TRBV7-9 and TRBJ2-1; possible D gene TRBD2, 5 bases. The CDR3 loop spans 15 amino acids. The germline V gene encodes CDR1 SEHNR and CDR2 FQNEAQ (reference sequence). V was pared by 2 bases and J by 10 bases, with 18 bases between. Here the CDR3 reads CASSLLDAVGSEQFF. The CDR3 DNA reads TGTGCCAGCAGCTTATTAGATGCGGTTGGGAGCGAGCAGTTCTTC.

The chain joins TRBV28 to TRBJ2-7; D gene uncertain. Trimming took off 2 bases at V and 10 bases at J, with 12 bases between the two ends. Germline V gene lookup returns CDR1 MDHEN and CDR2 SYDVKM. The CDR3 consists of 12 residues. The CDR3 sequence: CASSLRIRVQYF. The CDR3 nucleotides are TGTGCCAGCAGTTTACGGATTCGGGTACAGTACTTC.

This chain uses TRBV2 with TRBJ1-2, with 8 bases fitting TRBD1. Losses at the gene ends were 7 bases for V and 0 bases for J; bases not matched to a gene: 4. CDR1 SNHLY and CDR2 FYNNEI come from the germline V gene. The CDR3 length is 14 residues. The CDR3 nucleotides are TGTGCCAGCATCGGGACAGGAGCTAACTATGGCTACACCTTC. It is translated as CASIGTGANYGYTF.

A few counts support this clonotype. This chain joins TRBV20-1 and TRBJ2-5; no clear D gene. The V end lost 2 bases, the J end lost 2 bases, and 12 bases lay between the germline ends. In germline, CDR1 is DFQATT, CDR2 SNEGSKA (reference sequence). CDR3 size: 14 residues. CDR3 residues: CSARWPIEQETQYF. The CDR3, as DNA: TGCAGTGCTAGATGGCCGATAGAACAAGAGACCCAGTACTTC.

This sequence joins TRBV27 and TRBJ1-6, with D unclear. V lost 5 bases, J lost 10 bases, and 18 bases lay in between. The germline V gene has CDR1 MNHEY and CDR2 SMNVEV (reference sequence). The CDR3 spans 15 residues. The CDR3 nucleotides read TGTGCCAGCAGTCCACCGGTACCCTTCCTGTCACCCCTCCACTTT. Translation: CASSPPVPFLSPLHF.

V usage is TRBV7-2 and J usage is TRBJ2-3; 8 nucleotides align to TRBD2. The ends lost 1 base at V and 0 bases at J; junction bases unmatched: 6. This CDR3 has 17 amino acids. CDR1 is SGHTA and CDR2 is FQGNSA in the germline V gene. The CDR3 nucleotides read TGTGCCAGCAGCTTAGTCAGTCGGGAGGGTAGCACAGATACGCAGTATTTT. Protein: CASSLVSREGSTDTQYF.

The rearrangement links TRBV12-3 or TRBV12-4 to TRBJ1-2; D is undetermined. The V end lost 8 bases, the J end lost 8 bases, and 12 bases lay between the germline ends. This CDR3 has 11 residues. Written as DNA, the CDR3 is TGTGCCAGCCAATTAGGGAGCGGCTACACCTTC. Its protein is CASQLGSGYTF.

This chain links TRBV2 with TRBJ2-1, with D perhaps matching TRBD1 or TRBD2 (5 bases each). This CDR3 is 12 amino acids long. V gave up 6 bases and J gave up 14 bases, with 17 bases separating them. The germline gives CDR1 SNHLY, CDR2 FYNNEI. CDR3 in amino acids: CASSYAGTREFF. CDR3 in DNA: TGTGCCAGCAGCTACGCCGGGACGCGGGAGTTCTTC.

Written as DNA, the CDR3 is TGCAGCGTTGAAGATCTATGGGGCGCGCAGTACTTC. It yields the protein CSVEDLWGAQYF. The rearrangement uses TRBV29-1 and TRBJ2-7; possibly TRBD1 for D (5 bases). The germline gives CDR1 SQVTM, CDR2 ANQGSEA. This CDR3 region has 12 residues. V was trimmed by 0 bases and J by 9 bases, leaving 12 bases between them.

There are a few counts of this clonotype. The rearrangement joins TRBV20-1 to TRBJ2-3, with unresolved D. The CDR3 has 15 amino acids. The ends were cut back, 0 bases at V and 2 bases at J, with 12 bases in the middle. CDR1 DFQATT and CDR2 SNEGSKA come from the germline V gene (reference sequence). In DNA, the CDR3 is TGCAGTGCTAGAGATAGCAGGCTCTTCACAGATACGCAGTATTTT. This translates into CSARDSRLFTDTQYF.

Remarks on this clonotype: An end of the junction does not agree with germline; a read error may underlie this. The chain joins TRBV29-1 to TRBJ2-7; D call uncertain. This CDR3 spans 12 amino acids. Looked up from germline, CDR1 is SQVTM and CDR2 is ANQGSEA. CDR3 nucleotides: TGCGGCGTTGAGGCTGGGTACGACGAGCAGTACTTC. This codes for CGVEAGYDEQYF.

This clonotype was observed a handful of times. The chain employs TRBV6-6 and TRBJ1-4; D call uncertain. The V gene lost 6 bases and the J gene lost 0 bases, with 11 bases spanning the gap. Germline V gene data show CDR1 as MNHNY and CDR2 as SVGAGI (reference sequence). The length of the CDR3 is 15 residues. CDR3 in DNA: TGTGCCAGCAGGGAAAGGTCCGCAACTAATGAAAAACTGTTTTTT. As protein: CASRERSATNEKLFF.

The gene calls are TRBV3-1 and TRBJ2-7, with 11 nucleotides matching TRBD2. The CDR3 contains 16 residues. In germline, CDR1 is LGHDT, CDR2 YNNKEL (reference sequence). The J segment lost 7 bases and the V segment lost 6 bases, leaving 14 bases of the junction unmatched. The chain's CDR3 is CASSLLLAGGVNEQYF. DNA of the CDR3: TGTGCCAGCAGTCTTCTCCTAGCGGGAGGTGTTAATGAGCAGTACTTC.

The CDR3 here is CASSPLVGYNEQFF. The DNA for the CDR3 is TGCGCCAGCAGCCCGCTAGTCGGCTACAATGAGCAGTTCTTC. This chain joins TRBV5-1 and TRBJ2-1; D is unclear. The V end was cut by 4 bases, the J end by 3 bases, with 11 bases between. The germline CDR1 and CDR2 sequences are SGHRS and YFSETQ. The CDR3 contains 14 residues.

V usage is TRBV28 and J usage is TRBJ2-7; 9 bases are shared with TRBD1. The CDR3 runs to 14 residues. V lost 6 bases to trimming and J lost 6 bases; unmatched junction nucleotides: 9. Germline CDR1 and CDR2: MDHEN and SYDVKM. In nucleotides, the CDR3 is TGTGCCAGCAGCGTCCGGGACAGGGCCTCCGAGCAGTACTTC. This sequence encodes CASSVRDRASEQYF.

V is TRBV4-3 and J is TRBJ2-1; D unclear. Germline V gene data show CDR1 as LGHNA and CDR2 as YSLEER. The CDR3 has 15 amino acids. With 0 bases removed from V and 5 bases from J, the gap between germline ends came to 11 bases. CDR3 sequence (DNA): TGCGCCAGCAGCCAAGACGGGTTCGGGCACAATGAGCAGTTCTTC. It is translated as CASSQDGFGHNEQFF.